What follows describes a single T cell receptor (beta chain). The antigen is not known. These data originate in a study of shared clonotypes between healthy human individuals. Findings of the study overall: Only blood was sampled; tissue repertoires likely differ. It was observed that about 5% of naive CD4 clonotypes were shared across a few donors. Against clonotypes common to all four donors, non-shared ones had lower generation probabilities.

Germline lookup yields CDR1 GTSNPN and CDR2 SVGIG (reference sequence). V lost 1 base and J lost 10; bases outside the gene matches: 8. This CDR3 spans 14 amino acids. Per sorted-subset replicate PCR, input was 200 to 250 ng DNA, representing about 30,000 T cell genomes. Profiling relied on immunoSEQ multiplex PCR, and the TCRdb table lists in-frame clones only, not all of them. Altogether roughly 2 million clones are present, 85% to 95% being singletons, with the ten largest covering 0.13%. The chain links TRBV30 to TRBJ1-3, with 9 positions matching TRBD1. The sequencing sample was made of naive CD4+ T cells sorted from blood. The subset is: CD45RA+ positively selected. This clonotype originated in a man younger than 35 in good health. The CDR3 coding sequence is TGTGCCTGGAGTGCCGGGACAGGGAGTAGTACCATATATTTT. This translates into CAWSAGTGSSTIYF.